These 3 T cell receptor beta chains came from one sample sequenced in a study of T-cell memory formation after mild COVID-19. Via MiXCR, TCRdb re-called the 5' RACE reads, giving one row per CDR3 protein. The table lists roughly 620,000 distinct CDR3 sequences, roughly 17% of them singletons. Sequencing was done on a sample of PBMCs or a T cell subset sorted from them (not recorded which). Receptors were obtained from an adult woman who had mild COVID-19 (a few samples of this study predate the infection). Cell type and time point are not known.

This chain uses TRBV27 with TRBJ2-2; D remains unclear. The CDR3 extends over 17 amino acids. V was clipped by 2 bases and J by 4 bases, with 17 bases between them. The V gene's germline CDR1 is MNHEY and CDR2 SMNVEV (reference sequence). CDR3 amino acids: CASSLRPFLSGTGELFF. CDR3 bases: TGTGCCAGCAGTTTACGCCCCTTCCTATCGGGCACCGGGGAGCTGTTTTTT.

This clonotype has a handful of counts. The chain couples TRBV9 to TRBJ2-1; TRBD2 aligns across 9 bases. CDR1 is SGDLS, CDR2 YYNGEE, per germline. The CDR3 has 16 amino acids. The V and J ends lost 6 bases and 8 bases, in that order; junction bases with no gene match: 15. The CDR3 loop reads CASTGRGLAGFDEQFF. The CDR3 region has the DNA TGTGCCAGCACCGGAAGGGGCCTAGCGGGATTCGATGAGCAGTTCTTC.

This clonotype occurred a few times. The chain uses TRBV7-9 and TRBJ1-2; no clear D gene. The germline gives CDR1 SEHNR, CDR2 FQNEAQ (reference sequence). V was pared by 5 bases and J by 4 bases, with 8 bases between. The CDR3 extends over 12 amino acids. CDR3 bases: TGTGCCAGCAGCGCGGCGGGCTATGGCTACACCTTC. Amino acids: CASSAAGYGYTF.